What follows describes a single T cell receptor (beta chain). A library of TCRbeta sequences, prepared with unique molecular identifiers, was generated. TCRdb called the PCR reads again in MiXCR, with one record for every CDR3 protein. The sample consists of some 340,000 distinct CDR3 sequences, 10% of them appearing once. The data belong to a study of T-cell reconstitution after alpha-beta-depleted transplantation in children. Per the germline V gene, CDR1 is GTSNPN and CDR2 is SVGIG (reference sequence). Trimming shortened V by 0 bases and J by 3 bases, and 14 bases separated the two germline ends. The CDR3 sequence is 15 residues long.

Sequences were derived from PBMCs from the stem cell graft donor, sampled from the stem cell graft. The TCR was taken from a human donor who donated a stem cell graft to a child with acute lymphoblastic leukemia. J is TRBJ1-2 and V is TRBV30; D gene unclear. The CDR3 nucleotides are TGTGCCTGGAGTGTCGTCAAGTGGGCAGACTATGGCTACACCTTC. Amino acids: CAWSVVKWADYGYTF.